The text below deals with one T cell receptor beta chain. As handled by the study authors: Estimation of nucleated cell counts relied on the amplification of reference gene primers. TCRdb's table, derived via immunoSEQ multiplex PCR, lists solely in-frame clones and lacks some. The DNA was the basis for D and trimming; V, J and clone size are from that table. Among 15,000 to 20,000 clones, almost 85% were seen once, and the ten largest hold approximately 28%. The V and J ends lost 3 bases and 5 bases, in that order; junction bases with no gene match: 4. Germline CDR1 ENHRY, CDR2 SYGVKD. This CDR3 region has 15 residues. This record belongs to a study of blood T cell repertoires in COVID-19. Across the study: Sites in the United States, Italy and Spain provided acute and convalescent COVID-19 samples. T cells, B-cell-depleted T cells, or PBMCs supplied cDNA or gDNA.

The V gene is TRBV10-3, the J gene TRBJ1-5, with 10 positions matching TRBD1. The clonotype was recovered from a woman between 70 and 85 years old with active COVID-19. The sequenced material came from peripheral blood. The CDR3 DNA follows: TGTGCCATCAGTGATTCGGACAGGGGGTATCAGCCCCAGCATTTT. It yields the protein CAISDSDRGYQPQHF.